Each of the 18 T cell receptor beta chains below was sequenced from the same sample in a study of graft-versus-host responses after intestinal transplantation (dated by TCRdb to the early 2020s). Receptors were amplified or captured by the immunoSEQ multiplex PCR assay. This is the immuneACCESS table as TCRdb keeps it, with only in-frame sequences that have V and J called. A part of the clones is gone; compared with another copy, unresolved V genes explain less than half, and the rest is unexplained. For this sample the table gives around 23,000 clones, of which approximately 83% were detected only once. Of the sample, approximately 1% falls within the top ten clones. Sequenced material: PBMCs, taken nearly 470 days after intestinal transplant. These receptors came from a human patient who received an intestinal transplant, so some T cells may come from the graft donor.

The rearrangement uses TRBV10-2 and TRBJ2-7; 8 nucleotides match TRBD2. The CDR3 has 14 amino acids. Germline lookup yields CDR1 WSHSY and CDR2 SAAADI. The junction had 9 bases not matched to a gene; V was cut back by 7 bases and J by 4 bases. CDR3 amino acids: CASKVASGFYEQYF. The CDR3 DNA follows: TGCGCCAGCAAGGTCGCTAGCGGGTTTTACGAGCAGTACTTC.

This chain connects TRBV6-1 to TRBJ2-1, with 7 bases lining up with TRBD1. J was trimmed by 2 bases and V by 6 bases; bases with no gene match: 7. Looked up from germline, CDR1 is MNHNS and CDR2 is SASEGT. The CDR3 length is 15 residues. This CDR3 is CASRAGDSPYNEQFF. The CDR3 DNA reads as TGTGCCAGCAGAGCCGGGGACAGCCCCTACAATGAGCAGTTCTTC.

V gene TRBV27 combines with J gene TRBJ2-1; 7 bases are shared with TRBD2. Trimming took 5 bases from V and 5 from J; bases not matched to a gene: 12. Germline values: CDR1 MNHEY, CDR2 SMNVEV (reference sequence). The length of the CDR3 is 16 residues. The CDR3 DNA reads as TGTGCCAGCAGTAAAAGTTGGCGGGAGCCTCACAATGAGCAGTTCTTC. The encoded protein is CASSKSWREPHNEQFF.

This sequence joins TRBV6-1 and TRBJ1-5; D remains ambiguous. This CDR3 region has 13 residues. Per the germline V gene, CDR1 is MNHNS and CDR2 is SASEGT. The V gene lost 3 bases and the J gene lost 1 base, with 4 bases spanning the gap. Here the CDR3 DNA reads TGTGCCAGCAGTGAGCGGAGCAATCAGCCCCAGCATTTT. The encoded protein is CASSERSNQPQHF.

This clone showed up just once. V is TRBV6-4 and J is TRBJ2-3, with TRBD2 matching over 10 bases. V lost 6 bases and J lost 2; bases outside the gene matches: 8. Germline-derived CDR1 and CDR2 are MRHNA and SNTAGT. The CDR3 runs 16 residues. The CDR3 coding sequence is TGTGCCAGCAGCGAGACTAGCGGGCTTTACACAGATACGCAGTATTTT. It codes for CASSETSGLYTDTQYF.

The CDR3 loop is CSSGTTNYGYTF. CDR3 nucleotide sequence: TGCAGCTCCGGGACAACTAACTATGGCTACACCTTC. V is TRBV29-1 and J is TRBJ1-2; the D gene is possibly TRBD1 (6 bases). The germline V gene encodes CDR1 SQVTM and CDR2 ANQGSEA. The length of the CDR3 is 12 residues. Trimming removed 8 bases at V and 0 bases at J, with 10 bases between.

The chain couples TRBV5-6 to TRBJ2-7, with D unresolved. With 0 bases removed from V and 7 bases from J, the gap between germline ends came to 17 bases. The germline V gene has CDR1 SGHDT and CDR2 YYEEEE. The CDR3 runs 15 residues. CDR3 residues: CASSLAGVKALEQYF. DNA for the CDR3: TGTGCCAGCAGCTTGGCCGGTGTTAAAGCCTTAGAGCAGTACTTC.

This clone occurred once. The genes are TRBV25-1 and TRBJ2-7; D is possibly TRBD1 (6 bases). CDR1 and CDR2 from the germline V gene are MGHDK and SYGVNS. There are 14 residues in the CDR3. Trimming stripped 1 base from V and 5 bases from J, with 12 bases between. The DNA of the CDR3 is TGTGCCAGCAGTGAATTCAGGACAGCTGACGAGCAGTACTTC. This translates into CASSEFRTADEQYF.

The chain has TRBV18 and TRBJ2-5, with TRBD2 as a possible D gene (5 bases). V was shortened by 3 bases and J by 4 bases, with 12 bases between the two germline ends. The CDR3 loop spans 14 amino acids. The germline CDR1 and CDR2 sequences are KGHSH and LQKENI. The CDR3 DNA sequence: TGTGCCAGCTCACCCACGCGGGCCGTAGAGACCCAGTACTTC. This codes for CASSPTRAVETQYF. Drawing the rest from reference TRBV18 and TRBJ2-5, the complete variable domain is NAGVMQNPRHLVRRRGQEARLRCSPMKGHSHVYWYRQLPEEGLKFMVYLQKENIIDESGMPKERFSAEFPKEGPSILRIQQVVRGDSAAYFCASSPTRAVETQYFGPGTRLLVL.

This clone has only one observation. This chain uses TRBV29-1 with TRBJ2-7; D is perhaps TRBD1 (5 bases). This CDR3 region has 15 residues. Germline V gene sequence: CDR1 SQVTM, CDR2 ANQGSEA. V was trimmed by 1 base and J by 4 bases, leaving 17 bases between them. CDR3 region: CSVEVITGSGYEQYF. As DNA, the CDR3 is TGCAGCGTTGAAGTCATAACAGGCTCTGGGTACGAGCAGTACTTC.

The rearrangement links TRBV9 to TRBJ2-1, with D tentatively TRBD2 (5 bases). CDR1 SGDLS and CDR2 YYNGEE come from the germline V gene. V dropped 0 bases and J dropped 12 bases, with 13 bases sitting between them. The CDR3 has 13 amino acids. CDR3 in DNA: TGTGCCAGCAGCGTAGAGGACTCCGCCCTGCAGTTCTTC. Translated: CASSVEDSALQFF.

The chain carries TRBV6-5 and TRBJ2-7, with D perhaps TRBD2 (5 bases). V dropped 6 bases and J dropped 2 bases, with 17 bases sitting between them. The CDR3 loop spans 15 amino acids. Germline CDR1 is MNHEY and CDR2 is SVGAGI. In DNA, the CDR3 is TGTGCCAGCAGCCGCACTGGGAGCACTGCCTACGAGCAGTACTTC. It encodes CASSRTGSTAYEQYF.

This sequence joins TRBV7-3 and TRBJ2-3; no firm D call. Germline V gives CDR1 SGHTA, CDR2 FQGTGA. Between the trimmed V and J ends, which lost 3 bases and 3 bases, there was a span of 7 bases. CDR3 length: 13 amino acids. DNA for the CDR3: TGTGCCAGCAGCTTCCCAGGAACAGATACGCAGTATTTT. Its protein is CASSFPGTDTQYF.

This chain connects TRBV19 to TRBJ2-1; D is unresolved. V lost 3 bases to trimming and J lost 8 bases, with 11 bases between them. The CDR3 is made up of 13 amino acids. CDR1 and CDR2 (germline): LNHDA, SQIVND (reference sequence). The CDR3 DNA sequence: TGTGCCAGTAGTATCCTCGGGTTTGATGAGCAGTTCTTC. Its translation: CASSILGFDEQFF.

This chain connects TRBV29-1 to TRBJ2-3; D call uncertain. This CDR3 has 11 residues. Between the trimmed V and J ends, which lost 7 bases and 3 bases, there was a span of 8 bases. The germline gives CDR1 SQVTM, CDR2 ANQGSEA. CDR3: CSARRTDTQYF. Written as DNA, the CDR3 is TGCAGCGCCCGTCGGACAGATACGCAGTATTTT.

The chain combines TRBV6-5 with TRBJ2-3; a possible D gene is TRBD1 (6 bases). The CDR3 spans 15 residues. Germline lookup yields CDR1 MNHEY and CDR2 SVGAGI. V lost 0 bases, J lost 5 bases, and 12 bases lay in between. This chain's CDR3 is CASSYSFRGGDTQYF. The CDR3 nucleotides read TGTGCCAGCAGTTACTCGTTCCGAGGGGGAGATACGCAGTATTTT.

This sequence joins TRBV7-8 and TRBJ2-5; D not certain. The CDR3 runs to 16 residues. The V end lost 2 bases, the J end lost 1 base, and 14 bases lay between the germline ends. Germline lookup yields CDR1 SGHVS and CDR2 FQNEAQ. In nucleotides, the CDR3 is TGTGCCAGCAGCTTAATGGTTCACAGTCCCCAAGAGACCCAGTACTTC. Translated: CASSLMVHSPQETQYF.

V and J are TRBV28 and TRBJ1-5; perhaps TRBD1 as D (6 bases). CDR3 length equals 15 residues. The germline CDR1 and CDR2 sequences are MDHEN and SYDVKM. V was cut by 5 bases and J by 11 bases, with 22 bases left in between. This CDR3 reads CASSVRRAWGQAQHF. The CDR3 DNA sequence: TGTGCCAGCAGTGTCCGAAGAGCCTGGGGGCAGGCCCAGCATTTT. The variable domain in full, completed from reference TRBV28 and TRBJ1-5, reads DVKVTQSSRYLVKRTGEKVFLECVQDMDHENMFWYRQDPGLGLRLIYFSYDVKMKEKGDIPEGYSVSREKKERFSLILESASTNQTSMYLCASSVRRAWGQAQHFGDGTRLSIL.